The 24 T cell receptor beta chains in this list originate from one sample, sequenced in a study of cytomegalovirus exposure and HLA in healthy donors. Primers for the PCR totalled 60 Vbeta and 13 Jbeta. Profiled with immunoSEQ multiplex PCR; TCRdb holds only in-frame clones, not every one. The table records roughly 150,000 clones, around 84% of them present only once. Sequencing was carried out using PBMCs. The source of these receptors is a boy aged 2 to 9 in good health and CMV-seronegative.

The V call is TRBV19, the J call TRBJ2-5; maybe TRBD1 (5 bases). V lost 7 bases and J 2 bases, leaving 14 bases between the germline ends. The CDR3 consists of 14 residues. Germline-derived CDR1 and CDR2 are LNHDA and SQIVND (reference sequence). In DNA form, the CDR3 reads TGTGCCAGTAATAAGGGGCGATTACAAGAGACCCAGTACTTC. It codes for CASNKGRLQETQYF.

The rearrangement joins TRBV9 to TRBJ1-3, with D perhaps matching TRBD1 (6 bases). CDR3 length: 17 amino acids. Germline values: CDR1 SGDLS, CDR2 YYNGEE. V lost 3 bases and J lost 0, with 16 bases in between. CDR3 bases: TGTGCCAGCAGCGCCCGAACCGGGACAAACTCTGGAAACACCATATATTTT. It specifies CASSARTGTNSGNTIYF.

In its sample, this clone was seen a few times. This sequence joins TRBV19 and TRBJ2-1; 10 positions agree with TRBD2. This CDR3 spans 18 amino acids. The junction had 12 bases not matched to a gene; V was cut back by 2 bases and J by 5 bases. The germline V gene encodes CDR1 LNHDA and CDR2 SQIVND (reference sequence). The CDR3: CASSIRLAGRTINNEQFF. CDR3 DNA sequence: TGTGCCAGTAGTATACGACTAGCGGGCCGAACCATTAACAATGAGCAGTTCTTC.

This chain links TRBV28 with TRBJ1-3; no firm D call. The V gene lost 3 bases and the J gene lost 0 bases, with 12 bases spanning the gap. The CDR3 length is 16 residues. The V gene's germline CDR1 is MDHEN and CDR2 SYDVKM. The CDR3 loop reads CASSFSEVASGNTIYF. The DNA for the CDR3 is TGTGCCAGCAGTTTTTCCGAGGTTGCCTCTGGAAACACCATATATTTT.

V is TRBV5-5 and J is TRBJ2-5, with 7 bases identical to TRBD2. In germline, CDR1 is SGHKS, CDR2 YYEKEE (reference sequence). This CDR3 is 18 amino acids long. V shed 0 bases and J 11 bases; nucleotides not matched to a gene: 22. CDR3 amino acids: CASSLAPPSVGGTTRQYF. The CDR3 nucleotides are TGTGCCAGCAGCTTGGCCCCACCCAGTGTCGGGGGGACTACGAGGCAGTACTTC. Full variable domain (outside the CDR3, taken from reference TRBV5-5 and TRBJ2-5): DAGVTQSPTHLIKTRGQQVTLRCSPISGHKSVSWYQQVLGQGPQFIFQYYEKEERGRGNFPDRFSARQFPNYSSELNVNALLLGDSALYLCASSLAPPSVGGTTRQYFGPGTRLLVL.

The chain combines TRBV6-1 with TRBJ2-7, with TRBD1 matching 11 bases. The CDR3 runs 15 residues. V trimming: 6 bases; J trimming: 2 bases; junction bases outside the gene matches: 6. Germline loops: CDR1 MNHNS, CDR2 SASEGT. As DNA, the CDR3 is TGTGCCAGCAGCAGAGGACAGGGGGCCCCCTACGAGCAGTACTTC. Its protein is CASSRGQGAPYEQYF.

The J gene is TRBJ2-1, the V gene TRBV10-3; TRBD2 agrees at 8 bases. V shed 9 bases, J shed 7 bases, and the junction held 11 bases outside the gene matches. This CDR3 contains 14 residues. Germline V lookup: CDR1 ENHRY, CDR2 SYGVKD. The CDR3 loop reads CAIDGRGGSNEQFF. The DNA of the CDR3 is TGTGCCATAGATGGCCGGGGGGGCTCAAATGAGCAGTTCTTC.

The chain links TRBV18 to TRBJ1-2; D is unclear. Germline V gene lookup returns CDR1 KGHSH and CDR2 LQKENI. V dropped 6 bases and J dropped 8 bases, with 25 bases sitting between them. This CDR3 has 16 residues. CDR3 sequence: CASSPIPNIPNQGYTF. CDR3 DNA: TGTGCCAGCTCTCCCATCCCCAATATACCCAACCAGGGCTACACCTTC.

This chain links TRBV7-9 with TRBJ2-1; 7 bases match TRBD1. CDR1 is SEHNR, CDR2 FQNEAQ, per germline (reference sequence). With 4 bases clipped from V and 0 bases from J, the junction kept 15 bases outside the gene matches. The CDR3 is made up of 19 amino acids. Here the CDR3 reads CASSSPKGATRPSYNEQFF. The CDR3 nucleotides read TGTGCCAGCAGCTCCCCAAAGGGGGCCACGAGACCCTCCTACAATGAGCAGTTCTTC.

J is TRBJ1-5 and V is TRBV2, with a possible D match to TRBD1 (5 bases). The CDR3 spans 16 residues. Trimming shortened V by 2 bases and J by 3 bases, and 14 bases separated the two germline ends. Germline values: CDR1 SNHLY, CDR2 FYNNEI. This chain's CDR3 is CASSEYDKTVNQPQHF. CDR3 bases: TGTGCCAGCAGTGAATATGATAAGACAGTCAATCAGCCCCAGCATTTT.

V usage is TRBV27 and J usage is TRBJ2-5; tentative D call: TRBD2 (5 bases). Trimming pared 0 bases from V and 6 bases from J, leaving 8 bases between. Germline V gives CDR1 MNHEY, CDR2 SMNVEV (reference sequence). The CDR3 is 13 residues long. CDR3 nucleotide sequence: TGTGCCAGCAGTTTATCTGGGGAGCAGACCCAGTACTTC. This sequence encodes CASSLSGEQTQYF.

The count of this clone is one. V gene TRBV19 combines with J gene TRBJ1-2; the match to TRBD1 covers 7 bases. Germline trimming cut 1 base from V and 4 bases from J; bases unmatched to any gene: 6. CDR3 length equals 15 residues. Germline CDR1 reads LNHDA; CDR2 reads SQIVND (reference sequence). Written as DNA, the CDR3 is TGTGCCAGTAGTATAGGTCGGGACAGCTTCTATGGCTACACCTTC. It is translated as CASSIGRDSFYGYTF.

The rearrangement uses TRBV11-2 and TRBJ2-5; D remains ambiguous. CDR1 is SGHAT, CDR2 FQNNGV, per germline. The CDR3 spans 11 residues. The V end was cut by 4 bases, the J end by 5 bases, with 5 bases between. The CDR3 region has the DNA TGTGCCAGCAGCTCGAGGGAGACCCAGTACTTC. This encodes CASSSRETQYF. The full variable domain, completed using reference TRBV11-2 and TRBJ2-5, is EAGVAQSPRYKIIEKRQSVAFWCNPISGHATLYWYQQILGQGPKLLIQFQNNGVVDDSQLPKDRFSAERLKGVDSTLKIQPAKLEDSAVYLCASSSRETQYFGPGTRLLVL.

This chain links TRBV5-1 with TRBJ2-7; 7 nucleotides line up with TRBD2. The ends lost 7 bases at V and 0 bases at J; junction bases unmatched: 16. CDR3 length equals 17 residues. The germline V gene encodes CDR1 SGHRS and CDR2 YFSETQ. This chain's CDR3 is CASGRGGVFPRSYEQYF. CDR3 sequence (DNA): TGCGCCAGCGGCCGGGGAGGGGTCTTCCCTCGCTCCTACGAGCAGTACTTC.

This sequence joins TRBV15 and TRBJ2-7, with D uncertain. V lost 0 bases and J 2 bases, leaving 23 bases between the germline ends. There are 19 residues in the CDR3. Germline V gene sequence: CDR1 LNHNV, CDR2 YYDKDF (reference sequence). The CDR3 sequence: CATSRDIIFGWADPYEQYF. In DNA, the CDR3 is TGTGCCACCAGCAGAGATATAATTTTTGGATGGGCTGACCCCTACGAGCAGTACTTC.

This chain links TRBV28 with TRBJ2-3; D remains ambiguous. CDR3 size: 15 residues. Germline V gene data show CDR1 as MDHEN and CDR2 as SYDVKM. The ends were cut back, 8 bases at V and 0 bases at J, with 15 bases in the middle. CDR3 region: CASASRRDSTDTQYF. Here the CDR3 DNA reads TGTGCCAGCGCAAGTCGCCGCGATAGCACAGATACGCAGTATTTT.

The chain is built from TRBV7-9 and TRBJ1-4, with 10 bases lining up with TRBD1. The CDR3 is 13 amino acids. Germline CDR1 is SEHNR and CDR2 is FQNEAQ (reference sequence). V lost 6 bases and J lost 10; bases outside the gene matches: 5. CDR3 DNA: TGTGCCAGCAGTCCGACAGGGGGCGGAAAACTGTTTTTT. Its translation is CASSPTGGGKLFF.

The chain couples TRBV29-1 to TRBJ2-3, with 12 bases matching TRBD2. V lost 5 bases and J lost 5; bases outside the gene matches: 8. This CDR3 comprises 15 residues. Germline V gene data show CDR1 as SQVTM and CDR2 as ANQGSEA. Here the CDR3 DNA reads TGCAGCGTTACTTCGACTAGCGGGAGTGGAGATACGCAGTATTTT. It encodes CSVTSTSGSGDTQYF.

CDR3 nucleotides: TGTGCCTGGAGTGCCCCCCTTCGAGAAGGGGCTGGCACCTTC. Its translation: CAWSAPLREGAGTF. This chain joins TRBV30 and TRBJ1-2; possible D gene TRBD1, 5 bases. The CDR3 runs 14 residues. Trimming took off 1 base at V and 13 bases at J, with 22 bases between the two ends. Germline V gene lookup returns CDR1 GTSNPN and CDR2 SVGIG (reference sequence).

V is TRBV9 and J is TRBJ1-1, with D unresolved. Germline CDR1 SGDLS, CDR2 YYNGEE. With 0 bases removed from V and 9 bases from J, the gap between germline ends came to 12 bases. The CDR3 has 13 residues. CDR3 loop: CASSVGSESKAFF. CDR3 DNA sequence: TGTGCCAGCAGCGTAGGGTCGGAGAGTAAAGCTTTCTTT. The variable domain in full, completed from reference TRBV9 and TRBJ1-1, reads DSGVTQTPKHLITATGQRVTLRCSPRSGDLSVYWYQQSLDQGLQFLIQYYNGEERAKGNILERFSAQQFPDLHSELNLSSLELGDSALYFCASSVGSESKAFFGQGTRLTVV.

CDR3 sequence: CASSLYLPPYGYTF. The CDR3 region has the DNA TGTGCCAGCAGCTTGTATCTACCGCCCTATGGCTACACCTTC. The gene calls are TRBV5-4 and TRBJ1-2; D gene uncertain. The ends were cut back, 1 base at V and 4 bases at J, with 11 bases in the middle. CDR3 length: 14 amino acids. CDR1 and CDR2 from the germline V gene are SGHNT and YYREEE (reference sequence).

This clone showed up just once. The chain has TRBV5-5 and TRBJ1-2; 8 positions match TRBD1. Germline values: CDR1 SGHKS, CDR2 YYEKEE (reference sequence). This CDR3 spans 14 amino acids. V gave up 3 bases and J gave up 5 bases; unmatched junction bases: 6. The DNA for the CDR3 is TGTGCCAGCAGCTCCGGGACAGGACCTTATGGCTACACCTTC. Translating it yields CASSSGTGPYGYTF.

The CDR3 here is CASSESIYEQYF. Here the CDR3 DNA reads TGCGCCAGCAGTGAGTCAATCTACGAGCAGTACTTC. This chain uses TRBV10-2 with TRBJ2-5; D unresolved. The DNA end lines up better with TRBJ2-7; the J call may be wrong. CDR1 WSHSY and CDR2 SAAADI come from the germline V gene. CDR3 size: 12 residues.

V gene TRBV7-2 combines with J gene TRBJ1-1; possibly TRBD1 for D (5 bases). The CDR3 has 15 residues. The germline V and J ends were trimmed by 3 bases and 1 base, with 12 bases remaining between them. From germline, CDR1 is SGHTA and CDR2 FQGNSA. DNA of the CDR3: TGTGCCAGCAGCTTCCGCGCGGGGGGGAACACTGAAGCTTTCTTT. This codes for CASSFRAGGNTEAFF. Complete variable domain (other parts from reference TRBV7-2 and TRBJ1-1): GAGVSQSPSNKVTEKGKDVELRCDPISGHTALYWYRQSLGQGLEFLIYFQGNSAPDKSGLPSDRFSAERTGGSVSTLTIQRTQQEDSAVYLCASSFRAGGNTEAFFGQGTRLTVV.